What follows are 22 T cell receptor beta chains derived from one specimen sequenced in a study of monozygotic twins with inflammatory bowel disease. TCRdb reanalyzed the 5' RACE reads and collapses them to one entry per CDR3 protein, without DNA. Its clone listing holds a few hundred thousand distinct CDR3 sequences. Material for sequencing was blood. These receptors came from a human donor with ulcerative colitis or Crohn's disease, or a healthy co-twin of an affected twin (not recorded which).

The rearrangement joins TRBV7-6 to TRBJ2-1; with no DNA, the TCRdb D assignment of TRBD2 cannot be verified. Germline-derived CDR1 and CDR2 are SGHVS and FNYEAQ. The CDR3 totals 16 residues. The CDR3 sequence: CASSLRGAGGSDEQFF.

The chain recombines TRBV7-3 with TRBJ1-1. Germline V lookup: CDR1 SGHTA, CDR2 FQGTGA. The CDR3 totals 15 residues. This CDR3 reads CASTPGGGLNTEAFF.

V is TRBV5-1 and J is TRBJ1-4; TCRdb's assignment of TRBD1 cannot be checked, as there is no DNA. The germline gives CDR1 SGHRS, CDR2 YFSETQ. The CDR3 is 16 residues long. Here the CDR3 reads CASSLGQQATNEKLFF. Filled out from reference TRBV5-1 and TRBJ1-4, the complete variable domain reads KAGVTQTPRYLIKTRGQQVTLSCSPISGHRSVSWYQQTPGQGLQFLFEYFSETQRNKGNFPGRFSGRQFSNSRSEMNVSTLELGDSALYLCASSLGQQATNEKLFFGSGTQLSVL.

This chain's CDR3 is CATSRDSDWQGGDTQYF. The genes are TRBV15 and TRBJ2-3; TCRdb calls TRBD2, which cannot be checked without DNA. CDR3 length: 17 residues. Looked up from germline, CDR1 is LNHNV and CDR2 is YYDKDF (reference sequence).

V gene TRBV7-2 combines with J gene TRBJ2-1; TCRdb names TRBD1, which stays unverified in the absence of DNA. This CDR3 has 15 amino acids. The germline V gene encodes CDR1 SGHTA and CDR2 FQGNSA. This chain's CDR3 is CASSKLQGQYNEQFF.

V is TRBV18 and J is TRBJ1-1; TCRdb's D call, TRBD1, is unchecked because there is no DNA. The CDR3 loop spans 15 amino acids. The germline CDR1 and CDR2 sequences are KGHSH and LQKENI. The CDR3 region is CASSPGLGQSPKPFF. Supplemented by reference TRBV18 and TRBJ1-1, the full variable domain reads NAGVMQNPRHLVRRRGQEARLRCSPMKGHSHVYWYRQLPEEGLKFMVYLQKENIIDESGMPKERFSAEFPKEGPSILRIQQVVRGDSAAYFCASSPGLGQSPKPFFGQGTRLTVV.

The CDR3 spells CASSLGQGSGELFF. This sequence joins TRBV11-2 and TRBJ2-2; TCRdb returns TRBD1, unconfirmable since there is no DNA. The CDR3 is 14 amino acids. Per germline, CDR1 SGHAT and CDR2 FQNNGV.

V usage is TRBV27 and J usage is TRBJ2-3; checking the TCRdb D call of TRBD2 is not possible without DNA. Looked up from germline, CDR1 is MNHEY and CDR2 is SMNVEV (reference sequence). The CDR3 runs to 18 residues. The CDR3 here is CASLPGLAGGLSTDTQYF.

This sequence joins TRBV24-1 and TRBJ2-5; lacking DNA, the TRBD2 call made by TCRdb goes unchecked. This CDR3 has 16 residues. The germline V gene encodes CDR1 KGHDR and CDR2 SFDVKD. CDR3 residues: CATSDSLAGGAETQYF.

J is TRBJ1-2 and V is TRBV18; the TRBD1 assignment by TCRdb is unverifiable without DNA. CDR3 size: 13 residues. The germline V gene has CDR1 KGHSH and CDR2 LQKENI. CDR3 sequence reads: CASSPSRDRGYTF.

The chain has TRBV7-9 and TRBJ2-7; TCRdb returns TRBD1, unconfirmable since there is no DNA. The CDR3 is 17 amino acids. Germline V gene sequence: CDR1 SEHNR, CDR2 FQNEAQ (reference sequence). CDR3 region: CASSSTGLGLGSYEQYF.

This sequence joins TRBV7-2 and TRBJ2-5; the TRBD2 assignment by TCRdb is unverifiable without DNA. Germline CDR1 reads SGHTA; CDR2 reads FQGNSA. This CDR3 has 14 residues. The CDR3 is CASSFRPKQETQYF.

The V and J genes are TRBV6-5 and TRBJ1-3; TCRdb picks TRBD1, but there is no DNA to check that call. This CDR3 spans 17 amino acids. The germline V gene encodes CDR1 MNHEY and CDR2 SVGAGI. CDR3 in amino acids: CASSYSIQGRSGNTIYF.

This sequence joins TRBV29-1 and TRBJ2-7; TCRdb returns TRBD2, unconfirmable since there is no DNA. CDR3 length equals 12 residues. The germline CDR1 and CDR2 sequences are SQVTM and ANQGSEA. CDR3 in amino acids: CSVGASSYEQYF.

The chain has TRBV5-1 and TRBJ2-3; the D call from TCRdb, TRBD1, cannot be confirmed without DNA. Germline V lookup: CDR1 SGHRS, CDR2 YFSETQ. This CDR3 is 14 amino acids long. This CDR3 reads CASSWGQGTDTQYF. Supplemented by reference TRBV5-1 and TRBJ2-3, the full variable domain reads KAGVTQTPRYLIKTRGQQVTLSCSPISGHRSVSWYQQTPGQGLQFLFEYFSETQRNKGNFPGRFSGRQFSNSRSEMNVSTLELGDSALYLCASSWGQGTDTQYFGPGTRLTVL.

This chain links TRBV20-1 with TRBJ1-1; as DNA is missing, the TRBD1 call by TCRdb cannot be tested. Germline CDR1 is DFQATT and CDR2 is SNEGSKA (reference sequence). The CDR3 contains 15 residues. The CDR3 region is CSARDLRGSDTEAFF.

This chain uses TRBV9 with TRBJ2-1; TCRdb's D gene call, TRBD2, goes unchecked for lack of DNA. The CDR3 runs 16 residues. Germline CDR1 and CDR2: SGDLS and YYNGEE. The CDR3 spells CASSVGREGQYGEQFF.

This chain connects TRBV5-1 to TRBJ2-7. Germline loops: CDR1 SGHRS, CDR2 YFSETQ. The CDR3 has 14 residues. The CDR3 loop is CASSDGQGPYEQYF.

The rearrangement links TRBV28 to TRBJ2-7; TCRdb selects TRBD1, and the lack of DNA leaves this call unchecked. The germline V gene encodes CDR1 MDHEN and CDR2 SYDVKM. This CDR3 has 14 residues. CDR3 residues: CASSSGTGGTLKYF. Combining the CDR3 with reference TRBV28 and TRBJ2-7 gives the whole variable domain DVKVTQSSRYLVKRTGEKVFLECVQDMDHENMFWYRQDPGLGLRLIYFSYDVKMKEKGDIPEGYSVSREKKERFSLILESASTNQTSMYLCASSSGTGGTLKYFGPGTRLTVT.

The rearrangement uses TRBV27 and TRBJ2-3; TCRdb's assignment of TRBD2 cannot be checked, as there is no DNA. This CDR3 comprises 15 residues. Germline V lookup: CDR1 MNHEY, CDR2 SMNVEV (reference sequence). CDR3 loop: CASSLSGLAGDTQYF.

The J gene is TRBJ1-1, the V gene TRBV5-6. In germline, CDR1 is SGHDT, CDR2 YYEEEE. The CDR3 totals 16 residues. The CDR3 loop is CASSFTAAGMNTEAFF.

This chain uses TRBV3-1 with TRBJ1-2; with no DNA, the TCRdb D assignment of TRBD1 cannot be verified. The CDR3 runs to 13 residues. Germline CDR1 reads LGHDT; CDR2 reads YNNKEL (reference sequence). CDR3 region: CASSRGQGGGYTF. The whole variable domain, remainder taken from reference TRBV3-1 and TRBJ1-2, is DTAVSQTPKYLVTQMGNDKSIKCEQNLGHDTMYWYKQDSKKFLKIMFSYNNKELIINETVPNRFSPKSPDKAHLNLHINSLELGDSAVYFCASSRGQGGGYTFGSGTRLTVV.